The 19 T cell receptor beta chains presented below share a single source sample, sequenced in a study of CD8 T cells in ankylosing spondylitis. In TCRdb, the 5' RACE reads were re-called with MiXCR into one record per CDR3 protein. The repertoire consists of 30,000 to 45,000 distinct CDR3 sequences, with 15% to 20% occurring once and the leading ten covering approximately 50%. The sample comprised blood. These receptor sequences come from a male donor with ankylosing spondylitis or in good health (not recorded which).

This clonotype has just a few counts. The J gene is TRBJ2-2, the V gene TRBV5-4; 7 bases are a match to TRBD1. V was pared by 4 bases and J by 1 base, with 4 bases of the junction left unmatched. The CDR3 runs 15 residues. Germline V gene sequence: CDR1 SGHNT, CDR2 YYREEE (reference sequence). The CDR3 here is CASSTRQGNTGELFF. CDR3 coding DNA: TGTGCCAGCAGCACAAGACAGGGGAACACCGGGGAGCTGTTTTTT.

This sequence joins TRBV19 and TRBJ2-2; possible D gene TRBD1, 5 bases. From germline, CDR1 is LNHDA and CDR2 SQIVND (reference sequence). CDR3 length equals 14 residues. V was shortened by 6 bases and J by 6 bases, with 14 bases between the two germline ends. The DNA of the CDR3 is TGTGCCAGTAGGCAGACAGTATCGGCCGGGGAGCTGTTTTTT. As protein: CASRQTVSAGELFF.

The CDR3 protein is CASSLGQGAQETQYF. CDR3 DNA: TGCGCCAGCAGCTTGGGGCAGGGGGCTCAAGAGACCCAGTACTTC. V gene TRBV5-1 combines with J gene TRBJ2-5; 8 bases match TRBD1. The V segment lost 0 bases and the J segment 2 bases; nucleotides outside the gene matches: 3. Germline CDR1 is SGHRS and CDR2 is YFSETQ. This CDR3 comprises 15 residues. Full variable domain (missing parts from reference TRBV5-1 and TRBJ2-5): KAGVTQTPRYLIKTRGQQVTLSCSPISGHRSVSWYQQTPGQGLQFLFEYFSETQRNKGNFPGRFSGRQFSNSRSEMNVSTLELGDSALYLCASSLGQGAQETQYFGPGTRLLVL.

This clonotype was detected only a few times. The V call is TRBV28, the J call TRBJ1-1; D remains unclear. With 6 bases removed from V and 0 bases from J, the gap between germline ends came to 8 bases. This CDR3 comprises 13 residues. Germline-derived CDR1 and CDR2 are MDHEN and SYDVKM. The DNA for the CDR3 is TGTGCCAGCAGAACACATATGAACACTGAAGCTTTCTTT. Translated, it gives CASRTHMNTEAFF.

The chain links TRBV6-6 to TRBJ2-3; D possibly corresponds to TRBD1 (6 bases). The CDR3 totals 14 residues. The V and J ends lost 4 bases and 2 bases respectively, with 10 bases between them. In germline, CDR1 is MNHNY, CDR2 SVGAGI (reference sequence). The DNA for the CDR3 is TGTGCCAGCAGTTGGGGGCAGGCCACAGATACGCAGTATTTT. Its protein product is CASSWGQATDTQYF.

This clonotype turned up a few times. CDR3 bases: TGCAGCGTTAAGGGTGGGGCGGTAAGCACTGAAGCTTTCTTT. The encoded protein is CSVKGGAVSTEAFF. The chain has TRBV29-1 and TRBJ1-1, with D possibly matching TRBD1 (5 bases). Trimming removed 5 bases from V and 4 bases from J, with 17 bases in between. There are 14 residues in the CDR3. CDR1 and CDR2 (germline): SQVTM, ANQGSEA.

V and J are TRBV7-2 and TRBJ2-2; D is uncertain. The germline V gene has CDR1 SGHTA and CDR2 FQGNSA. Between the trimmed V and J ends, which lost 1 base and 7 bases, there was a span of 4 bases. The CDR3 loop spans 12 amino acids. This CDR3 is CASSLDIGELFF. CDR3 nucleotides: TGTGCCAGCAGCTTAGATATCGGGGAGCTGTTTTTT.

V usage is TRBV7-2 and J usage is TRBJ2-3; D uncertain. This CDR3 has 15 amino acids. Germline-derived CDR1 and CDR2 are SGHTA and FQGNSA. The V end was cut by 3 bases, the J end by 1 base, with 11 bases between. The CDR3 DNA follows: TGTGCCAGCAGCTTGGACCTGAGGCGCACAGATACGCAGTATTTT. Residues: CASSLDLRRTDTQYF.

This clonotype has just a few counts. The chain couples TRBV12-3 or TRBV12-4 to TRBJ2-3; 9 bases match TRBD1. V was pared by 4 bases and J by 8 bases, with 10 bases of the junction left unmatched. The CDR3 consists of 15 residues. The CDR3 DNA is TGTGCCAGCAGTTCCCCGGGACAGGGCCCCGGTACGCAGTATTTT. Protein product: CASSSPGQGPGTQYF.

This clonotype was found a few times. The chain recombines TRBV20-1 with TRBJ2-7, with 11 bases lining up with TRBD2. The ends lost 3 bases at V and 4 bases at J; junction bases unmatched: 8. CDR1 and CDR2 from the germline V gene are DFQATT and SNEGSKA (reference sequence). This CDR3 region has 15 residues. CDR3 loop: CSASRLAGMTYEQYF. As DNA, the CDR3 is TGCAGTGCTAGCAGACTAGCGGGGATGACTTACGAGCAGTACTTC.

This clonotype came up a few times. The chain's CDR3 is CASSVGTSGRETQYF. In nucleotides, the CDR3 is TGTGCCAGCAGCGTCGGGACTAGCGGGAGAGAGACCCAGTACTTC. This rearrangement joins TRBV9 to TRBJ2-5, with 14 bases fitting TRBD2. The germline CDR1 and CDR2 sequences are SGDLS and YYNGEE. The CDR3 is 15 amino acids. The junction had 1 base not matched to a gene; V was cut back by 2 bases and J by 4 bases.

This clonotype was observed at least ten times. The chain is built from TRBV6-2 or TRBV6-3 and TRBJ1-1; D remains ambiguous. CDR3 size: 13 residues. Trimming took 6 bases from V and 4 from J, leaving 12 bases between them. The germline CDR1 and CDR2 sequences are MNHEY and SVGEGT. The CDR3 sequence: CASRDGGVTEAFF. The CDR3 DNA is TGTGCCAGCAGGGACGGTGGGGTCACTGAAGCTTTCTTT.

This clonotype turned up a few times. The chain recombines TRBV7-9 with TRBJ2-1; no clear D gene. Germline V gene sequence: CDR1 SEHNR, CDR2 FQNEAQ (reference sequence). This CDR3 is built from 15 residues. With 0 bases removed from V and 4 bases from J, the gap between germline ends came to 10 bases. The CDR3 DNA reads TGTGCCAGCAGCTTAGCGCCTGGGCAATACAATGAGCAGTTCTTC. As protein: CASSLAPGQYNEQFF.

The table lists this clonotype with a few counts. CDR3 loop: CSVGDWTTTYNEQFF. CDR3 nucleotides: TGCAGCGTTGGTGATTGGACTACTACGTACAATGAGCAGTTCTTC. V is TRBV29-1 and J is TRBJ2-1; possible D gene TRBD2, 6 bases. The germline V gene has CDR1 SQVTM and CDR2 ANQGSEA. CDR3 length: 15 amino acids. V was shortened by 4 bases and J by 4 bases, with 17 bases between the two germline ends.

J is TRBJ1-6 and V is TRBV7-2; D unclear. This CDR3 contains 14 residues. From germline, CDR1 is SGHTA and CDR2 FQGNSA. The V end lost 1 base, the J end lost 9 bases, and 10 bases lay between the germline ends. The CDR3: CASSLVREGSPLHF. The CDR3, as DNA: TGTGCCAGCAGCTTAGTGCGGGAGGGTTCACCCCTCCACTTT.

Only a few counts were recorded for this clonotype. The gene calls are TRBV11-3 and TRBJ2-2; 7 bases match TRBD1. V shed 5 bases and J 0 bases; nucleotides not matched to a gene: 3. CDR1 and CDR2 (germline): SGHNT, YENEEA. The CDR3 is made up of 15 amino acids. The CDR3 reads CASSTTGANTGELFF. Here the CDR3 DNA reads TGTGCCAGCAGCACCACAGGGGCGAACACCGGGGAGCTGTTTTTT.

This chain uses TRBV5-5 with TRBJ2-3; 9 nucleotides agree with TRBD1. V trimming: 4 bases; J trimming: 4 bases; junction bases outside the gene matches: 4. The CDR3 contains 14 residues. Germline CDR1 is SGHKS and CDR2 is YYEKEE (reference sequence). The CDR3, as DNA: TGTGCCAGCAGCACGACAGGGGGTTCAGATACGCAGTATTTT. Residues: CASSTTGGSDTQYF.

This clonotype was recorded once. The chain joins TRBV7-2 to TRBJ2-4, with 7 bases lining up with TRBD2. J gave up 2 bases and V 3 bases, and 7 bases lay outside the gene matches. The CDR3 is made up of 16 amino acids. Germline CDR1 and CDR2: SGHTA and FQGNSA. CDR3 loop: CASSLGGFRSKNIQYF. The CDR3 nucleotides read TGTGCCAGCAGCTTGGGGGGGTTTCGGTCCAAAAACATTCAGTACTTC.

V usage is TRBV6-1 and J usage is TRBJ2-1; possibly TRBD1 for D (6 bases). CDR1 and CDR2 (germline): MNHNS, SASEGT. The length of the CDR3 is 13 residues. Trimming removed 6 bases at V and 5 bases at J, with 11 bases between. CDR3 coding DNA: TGTGCCAGCAGGCAACCAGGGGACAATGAGCAGTTCTTC. Its translation: CASRQPGDNEQFF.